This T cell receptor (beta chain) was identified in a study of blood T cell repertoires in COVID-19. Germline V gene sequence: CDR1 MNHEY, CDR2 SVGAGI. This CDR3 contains 11 residues. To note about this clone: Germline is not matched at one junction end, which may reflect a read error.

Assay: immunoSEQ multiplex PCR; the TCRdb copy retains only in-frame clones and omits some. This sample has hundreds of thousands of clones; about 80% occur once, and the top ten carry approximately 4.8%. The V call is TRBV6-5, the J call TRBJ1-1; TRBD1 aligns across 8 bases. Sequenced material: PBMCs or T cells enriched from blood (not recorded which). The sequence derives from a woman aged 45-65 years who had been exposed to COVID-19. CDR3 sequence: CASSYGTGTLF. For the CDR3, the DNA is TGTGCCAGCAGTTACGGGACAGGAACTTTGTTC.